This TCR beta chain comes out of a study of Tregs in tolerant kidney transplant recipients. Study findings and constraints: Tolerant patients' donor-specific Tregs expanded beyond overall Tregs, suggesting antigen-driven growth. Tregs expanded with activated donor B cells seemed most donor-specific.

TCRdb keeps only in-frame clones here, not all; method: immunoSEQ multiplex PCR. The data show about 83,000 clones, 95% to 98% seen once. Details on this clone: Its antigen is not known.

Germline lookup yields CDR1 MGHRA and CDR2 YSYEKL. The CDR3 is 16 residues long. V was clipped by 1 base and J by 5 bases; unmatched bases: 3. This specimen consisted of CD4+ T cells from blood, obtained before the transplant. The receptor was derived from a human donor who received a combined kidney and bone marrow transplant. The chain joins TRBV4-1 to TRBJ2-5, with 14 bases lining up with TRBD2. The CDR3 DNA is TGCGCCAGCAGCCAAGGACTAGCGGGAGGGCTTGAGACCCAGTACTTC. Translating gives CASSQGLAGGLETQYF.